The entry below describes one TCR beta chain. Antigen specificity is unknown. The source of the sample is a study of T cells in localized non-small cell lung cancer. Study-level results: Since sequencing was restricted to only one region of the tumor, intratumor heterogeneity remains a possibility. Of the tissues analyzed, uninvolved adjacent lung showed maximal T cell clonality, greater than tumor.

The germline gives CDR1 SGHRS, CDR2 YFSETQ. CDR3 size: 15 residues. After removal of 0 bases from V and 7 bases from J, the junction contained 8 bases not matched to a gene. Profiling relied on immunoSEQ multiplex PCR, and the TCRdb table lists in-frame clones only, not all of them. The data hold 15,000 or so clones, with about 92% observed a single time. Sample: peripheral blood mononuclear cells, taken before any cancer treatment. The chain uses TRBV5-1 and TRBJ1-2; 8 bases map to TRBD1. This sequence was found in a man between 40 and 75 years old with stage III lung adenocarcinoma. The CDR3 DNA reads as TGCGCCAGCAGCTTGGAGGTGGGGCAGGGGGCTGGCTACACCTTC. It translates to CASSLEVGQGAGYTF.